Listed here are 25 T cell receptor beta chains from one sample, sequenced in a study of T cell repertoires in cytomegalovirus infection. Antigens for these TCRs are unknown. TCRdb processed the reads anew with MiXCR; each CDR3 protein has one entry. The sample holds under 850,000 distinct CDR3 sequences, about 33% seen once. This sample comprised cultured PBMCs, obtained from culture after CMV antigen stimulation. The source of these receptors is a human donor in good health (CMV status not recorded). Some clones in this sample may be carry-over from other donors' samples.

V usage is TRBV2 and J usage is TRBJ2-7; D not certain. The CDR3 totals 10 residues. In germline, CDR1 is SNHLY, CDR2 FYNNEI. V dropped 8 bases and J dropped 3 bases, with 5 bases sitting between them. For the CDR3, the DNA is TGTGCCAGCCACAACTACGAGCAGTACTTC. Translating gives CASHNYEQYF.

This clonotype occurred many times. V is TRBV7-2 and J is TRBJ2-5; D gene unclear. Germline V gene sequence: CDR1 SGHTA, CDR2 FQGNSA. Trimming cost V 1 base and J 2 bases, with 17 bases left between them. This CDR3 spans 17 amino acids. In nucleotides, the CDR3 is TGTGCCAGCAGCTTAGTGGGGTTTGGGAAAGAGCAAGAGACCCAGTACTTC. Its translation is CASSLVGFGKEQETQYF.

V and J are TRBV5-4 and TRBJ1-2, with 7 positions matching TRBD1. The CDR3 loop spans 14 amino acids. J gave up 2 bases and V 4 bases, and 5 bases lay outside the gene matches. In germline, CDR1 is SGHNT, CDR2 YYREEE (reference sequence). DNA for the CDR3: TGTGCCAGCAGCCAACCGGGACAGAACTATGGCTACACCTTC. Its translation is CASSQPGQNYGYTF. Looking up the rest from reference TRBV5-4 and TRBJ1-2 gives the full variable domain: ETGVTQSPTHLIKTRGQQVTLRCSSQSGHNTVSWYQQALGQGPQFIFQYYREEENGRGNFPPRFSGLQFPNYSSELNVNALELDDSALYLCASSQPGQNYGYTFGSGTRLTVV.

The rearrangement links TRBV7-2 to TRBJ1-6; TRBD1 is a possible D gene (5 bases). Per germline, CDR1 SGHTA and CDR2 FQGNSA. The V and J ends lost 5 bases and 1 base respectively, with 18 bases between them. This CDR3 spans 18 amino acids. The CDR3 region is CASSVASGMGSYNSPLHF. CDR3 in DNA: TGTGCCAGCAGCGTCGCGTCAGGGATGGGGTCCTATAATTCACCCCTCCACTTT.

This CDR3 reads CASSYDKSYEQYF. The CDR3 DNA reads TGTGCCAGCAGTTACGACAAGTCCTACGAGCAGTACTTC. V is TRBV6-8 and J is TRBJ2-7, with D unclear. CDR1 MNHGY and CDR2 SAAAGT come from the germline V gene. CDR3 length equals 13 residues. V shed 2 bases and J shed 1 base, with 6 bases lying between them.

This clonotype was seen only a few times. The chain recombines TRBV6-1 with TRBJ1-5; 7 bases align to TRBD1. The CDR3 has 13 amino acids. Germline lookup yields CDR1 MNHNS and CDR2 SASEGT. V was clipped by 11 bases and J by 3 bases; unmatched bases: 7. The CDR3 sequence is CAVGQNLNQPQHF. DNA for the CDR3: TGTGCCGTGGGACAGAATCTCAATCAGCCCCAGCATTTT.

This clonotype was observed a handful of times. This chain links TRBV10-1 with TRBJ2-3; D may be TRBD1 or TRBD2 (5 bases each). The V end was cut by 0 bases, the J end by 2 bases, with 9 bases between. CDR1 and CDR2 from the germline V gene are WNHNN and SYGVQD (reference sequence). The CDR3 covers 15 residues. The CDR3 spells CASSESRDPTDTQYF. The CDR3, as DNA: TGCGCCAGCAGTGAGTCAAGGGACCCCACAGATACGCAGTATTTT.

The chain employs TRBV11-2 and TRBJ1-4, with D unclear. CDR3 length equals 16 residues. CDR1 is SGHAT, CDR2 FQNNGV, per germline. V shed 1 base and J shed 11 bases, with 20 bases lying between them. CDR3 region: CASSLGPDGVMMKLFF. CDR3 nucleotide sequence: TGTGCCAGCAGCTTAGGGCCGGACGGCGTAATGATGAAACTGTTTTTT.

This clonotype turned up a few times. The chain has TRBV2 and TRBJ2-3; D unresolved. The ends were cut back, 7 bases at V and 2 bases at J, with 10 bases in the middle. Germline assignment: CDR1 SNHLY and CDR2 FYNNEI. The CDR3 runs to 13 residues. Here the CDR3 DNA reads TGTGCCAGCAAAAACCTCCCCACAGATACGCAGTATTTT. Translation gives CASKNLPTDTQYF. Supplemented by reference TRBV2 and TRBJ2-3, the full variable domain reads EPEVTQTPSHQVTQMGQEVILRCVPISNHLYFYWYRQILGQKVEFLVSFYNNEISEKSEIFDDQFSVERPDGSNFTLKIRSTKLEDSAMYFCASKNLPTDTQYFGPGTRLTVL.

The genes are TRBV11-2 and TRBJ2-5; 14 positions agree with TRBD2. The germline CDR1 and CDR2 sequences are SGHAT and FQNNGV. V lost 1 base and J lost 2; bases outside the gene matches: 6. The CDR3 is made up of 18 amino acids. The CDR3 coding sequence is TGTGCCAGCAGCTTAGGGACTAGCGGGGGGCCCCAACAAGAGACCCAGTACTTC. As protein: CASSLGTSGGPQQETQYF.

Only a few counts were recorded for this clonotype. V and J are TRBV7-9 and TRBJ2-1; D gene ambiguous. Germline CDR1 and CDR2: SEHNR and FQNEAQ (reference sequence). CDR3 length: 12 residues. Between the trimmed V and J ends, which lost 4 bases and 7 bases, there was a span of 8 bases. CDR3 nucleotides: TGTGCCAGCAGCTGGGGTGGTAATGAGCAGTTCTTC. As protein: CASSWGGNEQFF.

This rearrangement joins TRBV18 to TRBJ2-1, with 10 bases matching TRBD1. V was clipped by 3 bases and J by 4 bases; unmatched bases: 3. CDR1 and CDR2 (germline): KGHSH, LQKENI. This CDR3 region has 15 residues. The CDR3 nucleotides are TGTGCCAGCTCACCCGGGACAGGGGAGTACAATGAGCAGTTCTTC. Protein product: CASSPGTGEYNEQFF.

The chain links TRBV14 to TRBJ1-1, with 9 bases identical to TRBD1. The CDR3 runs to 16 residues. With V trimmed by 4 bases and J by 5 bases, 11 bases remained unmatched. Germline V CDR1 and CDR2: SGHDN, FVKESK. CDR3 amino acids: CASSRPRDRVTTEAFF. As DNA, the CDR3 is TGTGCCAGCAGCCGGCCCCGGGACAGGGTAACGACTGAAGCTTTCTTT.

V gene TRBV7-8 combines with J gene TRBJ1-5, with D hard to call. From germline, CDR1 is SGHVS and CDR2 FQNEAQ. V was cut by 5 bases and J by 5 bases, with 19 bases left in between. The CDR3 has 16 residues. The CDR3 sequence: CASSPGRRKADQPQHF. The CDR3, as DNA: TGTGCCAGCAGCCCCGGACGGAGAAAGGCGGATCAGCCCCAGCATTTT. Full variable domain (outside the CDR3, taken from reference TRBV7-8 and TRBJ1-5): GAGVSQSPRYKVAKRGQDVALRCDPISGHVSLFWYQQALGQGPEFLTYFQNEAQLDKSGLPSDRFFAERPEGSVSTLKIQRTQQEDSAVYLCASSPGRRKADQPQHFGDGTRLSIL.

V gene TRBV29-1 combines with J gene TRBJ2-1; 9 nucleotides match TRBD2. Germline CDR1 reads SQVTM; CDR2 reads ANQGSEA. The CDR3 runs to 16 residues. Trimming cost V 4 bases and J 7 bases; bases outside gene matches: 14. The CDR3 here is CSVGGGSGRGLNEQFF. The CDR3 DNA reads TGCAGCGTTGGGGGGGGTAGCGGGAGAGGGTTGAATGAGCAGTTCTTC.

This clonotype was seen more than once but under ten times. The rearrangement joins TRBV12-3 or TRBV12-4 to TRBJ1-2, with D possibly matching TRBD1 (6 bases). Deletions cut 6 bases from V and 2 bases from J, with 16 bases between. The CDR3 length is 15 residues. CDR3 loop: CASSRRTELNYGYTF. The CDR3 DNA reads as TGTGCCAGCAGCCGGCGGACAGAATTGAACTATGGCTACACCTTC.

The J gene is TRBJ2-7, the V gene TRBV6-6; TRBD1 matches at 8 bases. J lost 2 bases, V lost 6 bases, and 12 bases had no gene match. The CDR3 is 16 amino acids. Per the germline V gene, CDR1 is MNHNY and CDR2 is SVGAGI (reference sequence). The CDR3 is CASSPYAQGAAYEQYF. CDR3 nucleotide sequence: TGTGCCAGCAGCCCCTACGCTCAGGGGGCAGCCTACGAGCAGTACTTC.

In its sample, this clonotype was seen a few times. The J gene is TRBJ2-1, the V gene TRBV6-1; D unclear. Germline V gene lookup returns CDR1 MNHNS and CDR2 SASEGT. The CDR3 has 19 amino acids. V was pared by 4 bases and J by 0 bases, with 22 bases between. This chain's CDR3 is CASSVGPWPIESSYNEQFF. In nucleotides, the CDR3 is TGTGCCAGCAGTGTGGGTCCGTGGCCGATAGAAAGCTCCTACAATGAGCAGTTCTTC.

This chain joins TRBV11-2 and TRBJ1-1, with D possibly TRBD1 on 5 matching bases. There are 14 residues in the CDR3. Trimming removed 5 bases at V and 5 bases at J, with 15 bases between. Germline V gene sequence: CDR1 SGHAT, CDR2 FQNNGV. This CDR3 reads CASSLRAQNTEAFF. CDR3 bases: TGTGCCAGCAGCCTCAGGGCGCAAAATACTGAAGCTTTCTTT.

The CDR3 region is CASSRTEFNQPQHF. CDR3 DNA sequence: TGTGCCAGCAGCCGTACAGAATTCAATCAGCCCCAGCATTTT. V gene TRBV3-1 combines with J gene TRBJ1-5; D is ambiguous. CDR3 length: 14 amino acids. The V and J ends lost 4 bases and 3 bases respectively, with 10 bases between them. Looked up from germline, CDR1 is LGHDT and CDR2 is YNNKEL (reference sequence).

Here the CDR3 DNA reads TGTGCCAGCAGTGAAGCAGGAGATACGCAGTATTTT. Translating it yields CASSEAGDTQYF. The V gene is TRBV6-1, the J gene TRBJ2-3; D call uncertain. The length of the CDR3 is 12 residues. V dropped 0 bases and J dropped 5 bases, with 3 bases sitting between them. CDR1 and CDR2 from the germline V gene are MNHNS and SASEGT.

V usage is TRBV2 and J usage is TRBJ1-3; D is undetermined. The V end lost 3 bases, the J end lost 0 bases, and 9 bases lay between the germline ends. This CDR3 is built from 15 residues. Germline CDR1 is SNHLY and CDR2 is FYNNEI. The CDR3 region is CASSDYGGSGNTIYF. DNA of the CDR3: TGTGCCAGCAGTGATTATGGAGGCTCTGGAAACACCATATATTTT. Full variable domain (rest looked up from reference TRBV2 and TRBJ1-3): EPEVTQTPSHQVTQMGQEVILRCVPISNHLYFYWYRQILGQKVEFLVSFYNNEISEKSEIFDDQFSVERPDGSNFTLKIRSTKLEDSAMYFCASSDYGGSGNTIYFGEGSWLTVV.

CDR3 bases: TGTGCCAGCAGCTCCGTTGACAGGTCCTACGAGCAGTACTTC. Its protein is CASSSVDRSYEQYF. V gene TRBV7-2 combines with J gene TRBJ2-7, with a tentative D call TRBD1 (6 bases). This CDR3 region has 14 residues. V lost 4 bases, J lost 1 base, and 11 bases lay in between. The germline gives CDR1 SGHTA, CDR2 FQGNSA.

This clonotype was counted between two and nine times. In nucleotides, the CDR3 is TGTGCCAGCAGCCCCTCGGGTAGCGGGTGGTCCTACGAGCAGTACTTC. It yields the protein CASSPSGSGWSYEQYF. This chain links TRBV7-2 with TRBJ2-7; 7 nucleotides match TRBD2. This CDR3 is 16 amino acids long. CDR1 is SGHTA, CDR2 FQGNSA, per germline. J was trimmed by 1 base and V by 5 bases; bases with no gene match: 11.

The chain recombines TRBV2 with TRBJ2-3; D possibly uses TRBD1 or TRBD2 (5 bases each). The V and J ends lost 4 bases and 3 bases respectively, with 14 bases between them. Per germline, CDR1 SNHLY and CDR2 FYNNEI. The CDR3 is 15 amino acids. CDR3 loop: CASSGRGTLTDTQYF. The DNA of the CDR3 is TGTGCCAGCAGTGGGCGAGGGACCCTGACAGATACGCAGTATTTT.